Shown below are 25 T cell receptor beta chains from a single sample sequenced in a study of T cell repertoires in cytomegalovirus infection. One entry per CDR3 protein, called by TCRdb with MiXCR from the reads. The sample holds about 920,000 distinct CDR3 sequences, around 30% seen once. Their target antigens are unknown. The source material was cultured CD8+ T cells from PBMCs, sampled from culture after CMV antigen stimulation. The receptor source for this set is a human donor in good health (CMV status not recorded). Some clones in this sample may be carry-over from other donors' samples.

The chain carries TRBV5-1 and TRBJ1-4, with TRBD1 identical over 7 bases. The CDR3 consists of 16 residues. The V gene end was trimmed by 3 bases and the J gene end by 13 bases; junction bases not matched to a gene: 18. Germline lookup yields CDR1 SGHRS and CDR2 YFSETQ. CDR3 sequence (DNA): TGCGCCAGCAGCTCGAGGGGGGACAGACTTTATGAGGGACTGTTTTTT. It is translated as CASSSRGDRLYEGLFF.

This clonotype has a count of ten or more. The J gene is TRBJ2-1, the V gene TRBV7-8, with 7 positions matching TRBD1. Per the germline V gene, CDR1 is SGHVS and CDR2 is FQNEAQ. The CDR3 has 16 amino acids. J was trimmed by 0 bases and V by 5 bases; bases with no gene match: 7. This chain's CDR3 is CASSARGGDSYNEQFF. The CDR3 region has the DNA TGTGCCAGCAGCGCACGAGGGGGCGACTCCTACAATGAGCAGTTCTTC.

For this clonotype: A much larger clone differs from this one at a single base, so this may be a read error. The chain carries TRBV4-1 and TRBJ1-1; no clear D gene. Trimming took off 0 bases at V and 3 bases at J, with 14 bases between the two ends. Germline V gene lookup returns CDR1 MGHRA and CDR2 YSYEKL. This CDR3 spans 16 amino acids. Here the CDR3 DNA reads TGCGCCAGCAGCCAAGATCTGAGGAAGTGGGACACTGAAGCTTTCTTT. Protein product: CASSQDLRKWDTEAFF.

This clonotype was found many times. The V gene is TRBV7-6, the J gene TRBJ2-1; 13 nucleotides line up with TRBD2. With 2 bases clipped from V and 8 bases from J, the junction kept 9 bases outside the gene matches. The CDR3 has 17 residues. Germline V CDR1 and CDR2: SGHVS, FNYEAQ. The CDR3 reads CASSLTTSGGSGDEQFF. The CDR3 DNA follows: TGTGCCAGCAGCTTAACGACTAGCGGGGGGTCGGGGGATGAGCAGTTCTTC.

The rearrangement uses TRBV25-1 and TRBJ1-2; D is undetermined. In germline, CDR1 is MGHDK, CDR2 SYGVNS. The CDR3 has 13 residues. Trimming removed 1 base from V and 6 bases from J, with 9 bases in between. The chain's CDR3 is CASSELGIDGYTF. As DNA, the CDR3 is TGTGCCAGCAGTGAATTAGGGATTGATGGCTACACCTTC.

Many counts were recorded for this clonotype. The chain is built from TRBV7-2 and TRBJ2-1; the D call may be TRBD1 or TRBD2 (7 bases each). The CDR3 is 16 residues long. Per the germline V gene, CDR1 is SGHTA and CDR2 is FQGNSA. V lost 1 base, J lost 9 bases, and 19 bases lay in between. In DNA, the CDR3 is TGTGCCAGCAGCTTAGAGACCCGCAGGGGGGGTGCTGAGCAGTTCTTC. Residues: CASSLETRRGGAEQFF. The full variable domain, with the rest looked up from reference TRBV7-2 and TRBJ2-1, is GAGVSQSPSNKVTEKGKDVELRCDPISGHTALYWYRQSLGQGLEFLIYFQGNSAPDKSGLPSDRFSAERTGGSVSTLTIQRTQQEDSAVYLCASSLETRRGGAEQFFGPGTRLTVL.

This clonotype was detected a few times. This CDR3 is CASSGTGPNTEAFF. DNA of the CDR3: TGTGCCAGTAGTGGCACAGGGCCGAACACTGAAGCTTTCTTT. The chain has TRBV19 and TRBJ1-1; a weak D match, TRBD1 (6 bases). V was pared by 5 bases and J by 1 base, with 11 bases between. The CDR3 contains 14 residues. The germline gives CDR1 LNHDA, CDR2 SQIVND (reference sequence).

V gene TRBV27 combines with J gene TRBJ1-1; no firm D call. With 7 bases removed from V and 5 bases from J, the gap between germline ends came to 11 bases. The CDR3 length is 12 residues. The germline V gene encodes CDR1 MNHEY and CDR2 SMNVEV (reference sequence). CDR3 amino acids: CASTTNGTEAFF. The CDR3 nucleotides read TGTGCCAGCACCACTAATGGGACTGAAGCTTTCTTT.

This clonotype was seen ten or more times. The CDR3 bases are TGCGCCAGCAGCCACAAGCTAGACCGGCCACGGGGATCACCCCTCCACTTT. It encodes CASSHKLDRPRGSPLHF. The V and J genes are TRBV4-1 and TRBJ1-6; D not resolved. The CDR3 length is 17 residues. V was cut by 3 bases and J by 10 bases, with 22 bases left in between. Germline loops: CDR1 MGHRA, CDR2 YSYEKL.

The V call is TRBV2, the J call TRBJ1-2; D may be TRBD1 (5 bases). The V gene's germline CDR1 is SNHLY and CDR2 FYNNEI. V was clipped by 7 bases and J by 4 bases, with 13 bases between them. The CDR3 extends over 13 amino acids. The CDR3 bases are TGTGCCAGCATGCTCAGGGAATCCTATGGCTACACCTTC. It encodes CASMLRESYGYTF. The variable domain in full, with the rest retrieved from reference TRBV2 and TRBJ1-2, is EPEVTQTPSHQVTQMGQEVILRCVPISNHLYFYWYRQILGQKVEFLVSFYNNEISEKSEIFDDQFSVERPDGSNFTLKIRSTKLEDSAMYFCASMLRESYGYTFGSGTRLTVV.

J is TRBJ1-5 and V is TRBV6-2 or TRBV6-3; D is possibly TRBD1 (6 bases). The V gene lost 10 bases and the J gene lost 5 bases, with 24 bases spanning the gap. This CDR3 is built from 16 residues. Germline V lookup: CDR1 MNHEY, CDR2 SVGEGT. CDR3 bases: TGTGCCATCTCCCCAAATCCAGGGGTACAGTATCAGCCCCAGCATTTT. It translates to CAISPNPGVQYQPQHF.

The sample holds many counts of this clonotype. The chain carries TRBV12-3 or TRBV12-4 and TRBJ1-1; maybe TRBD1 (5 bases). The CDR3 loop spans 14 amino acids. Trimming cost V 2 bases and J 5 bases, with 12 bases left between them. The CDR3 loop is CASSLQGWGTEAFF. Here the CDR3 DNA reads TGTGCCAGCAGTTTACAGGGCTGGGGGACTGAAGCTTTCTTT.

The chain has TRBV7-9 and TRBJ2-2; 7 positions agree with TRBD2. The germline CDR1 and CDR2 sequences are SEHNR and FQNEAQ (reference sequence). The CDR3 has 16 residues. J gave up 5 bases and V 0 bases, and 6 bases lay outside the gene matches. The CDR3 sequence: CASSLAGGKPTGELFF. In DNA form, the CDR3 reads TGTGCCAGCAGCTTAGCGGGGGGGAAACCGACCGGGGAGCTGTTTTTT.

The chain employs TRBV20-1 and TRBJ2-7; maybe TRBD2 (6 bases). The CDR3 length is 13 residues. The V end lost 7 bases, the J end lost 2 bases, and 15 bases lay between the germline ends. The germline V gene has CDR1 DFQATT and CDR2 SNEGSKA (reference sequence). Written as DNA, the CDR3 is TGCAGTGTCCAACTAGCTTCCACCTACGAGCAGTACGTC. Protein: CSVQLASTYEQYV.

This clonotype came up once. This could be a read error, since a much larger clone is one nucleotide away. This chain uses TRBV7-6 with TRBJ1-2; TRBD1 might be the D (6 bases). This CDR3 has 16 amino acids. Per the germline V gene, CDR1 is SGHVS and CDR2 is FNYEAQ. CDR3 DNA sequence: TGTGTCAGCAGCCCAGTTGTCGGGGGCTCAAACTATGGCTACACCTTC. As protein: CVSSPVVGGSNYGYTF.

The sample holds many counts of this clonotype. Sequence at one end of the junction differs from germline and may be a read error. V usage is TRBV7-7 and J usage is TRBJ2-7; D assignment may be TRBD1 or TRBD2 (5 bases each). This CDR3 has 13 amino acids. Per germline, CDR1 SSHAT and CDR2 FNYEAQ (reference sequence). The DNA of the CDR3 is TGTGCTAGCAGCTTAGAAAGGGGACGCGAGCAGTACTTC. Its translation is CASSLERGREQYF.

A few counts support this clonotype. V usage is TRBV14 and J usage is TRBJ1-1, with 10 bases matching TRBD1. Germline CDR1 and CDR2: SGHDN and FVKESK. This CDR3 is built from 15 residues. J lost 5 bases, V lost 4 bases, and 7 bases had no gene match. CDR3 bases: TGTGCCAGCAGCCCGTGGGACAGGGGAGGGACTGAAGCTTTCTTT. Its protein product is CASSPWDRGGTEAFF.

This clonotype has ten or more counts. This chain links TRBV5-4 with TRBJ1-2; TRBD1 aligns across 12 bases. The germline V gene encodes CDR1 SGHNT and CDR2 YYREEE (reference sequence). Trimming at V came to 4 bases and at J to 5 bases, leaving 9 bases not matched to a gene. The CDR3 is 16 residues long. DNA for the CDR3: TGTGCCAGCAGCCGACCGGGACAGGGGGCAGGGTATGGCTACACCTTC. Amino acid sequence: CASSRPGQGAGYGYTF.

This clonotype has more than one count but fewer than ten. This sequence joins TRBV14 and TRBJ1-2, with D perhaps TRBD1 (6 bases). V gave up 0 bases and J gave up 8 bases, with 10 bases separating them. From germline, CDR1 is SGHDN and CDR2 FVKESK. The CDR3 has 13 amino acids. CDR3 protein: CASSQDGGLGYTF. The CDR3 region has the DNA TGTGCCAGCAGCCAAGATGGGGGGCTCGGCTACACCTTC.

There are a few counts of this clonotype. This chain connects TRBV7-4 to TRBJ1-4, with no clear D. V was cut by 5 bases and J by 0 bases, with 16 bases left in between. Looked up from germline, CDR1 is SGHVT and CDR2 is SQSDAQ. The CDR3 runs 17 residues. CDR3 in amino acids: CASSPPFWETTNEKLFF. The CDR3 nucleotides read TGTGCCAGCAGCCCGCCTTTCTGGGAGACAACTAATGAAAAACTGTTTTTT.

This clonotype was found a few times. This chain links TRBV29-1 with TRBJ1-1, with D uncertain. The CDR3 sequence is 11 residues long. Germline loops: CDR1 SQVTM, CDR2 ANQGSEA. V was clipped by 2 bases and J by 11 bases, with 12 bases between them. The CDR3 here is CSVELPFEAFF. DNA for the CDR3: TGCAGCGTTGAACTCCCATTTGAGGCTTTCTTT.

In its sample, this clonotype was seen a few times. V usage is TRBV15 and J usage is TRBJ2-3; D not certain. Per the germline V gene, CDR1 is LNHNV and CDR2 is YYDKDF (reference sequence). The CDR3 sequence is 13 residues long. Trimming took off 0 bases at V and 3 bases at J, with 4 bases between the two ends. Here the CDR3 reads CATSRDGTDTQYF. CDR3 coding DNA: TGTGCCACCAGCAGAGATGGGACAGATACGCAGTATTTT.

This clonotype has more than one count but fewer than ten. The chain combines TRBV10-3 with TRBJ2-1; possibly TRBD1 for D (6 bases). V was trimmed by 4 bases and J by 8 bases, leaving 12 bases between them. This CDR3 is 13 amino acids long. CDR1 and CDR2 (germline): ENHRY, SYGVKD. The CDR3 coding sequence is TGTGCCATCAGTGTACCAGGGGCCGATGAGCAGTTCTTC. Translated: CAISVPGADEQFF.

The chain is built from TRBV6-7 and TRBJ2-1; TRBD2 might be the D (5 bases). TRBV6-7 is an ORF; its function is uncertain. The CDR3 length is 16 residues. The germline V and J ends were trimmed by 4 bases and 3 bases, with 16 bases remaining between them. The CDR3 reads CASSSRTGGHYNEQFF. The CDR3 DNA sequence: TGTGCCAGCAGTTCCCGCACGGGCGGGCACTACAATGAGCAGTTCTTC.

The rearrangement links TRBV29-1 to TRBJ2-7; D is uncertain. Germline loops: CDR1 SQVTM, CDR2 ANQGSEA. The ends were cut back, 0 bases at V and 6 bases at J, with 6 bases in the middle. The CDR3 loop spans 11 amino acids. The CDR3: CSVEDFVEQYF. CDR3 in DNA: TGCAGCGTTGAAGATTTCGTCGAGCAGTACTTC.